This TCR beta chain was captured by sequencing in a study of blood T cell repertoires in COVID-19. The trim removed 0 bases at V and 4 bases at J, leaving 4 bases unmatched. CDR3 length: 16 residues. Germline V gene lookup returns CDR1 LGHNA and CDR2 YNFKEQ. Assay: immunoSEQ multiplex PCR; the TCRdb copy retains only in-frame clones and omits some. The sample contains 90,000 or so clones, approximately 91% of which appear only once. The count of this clone is one. Sequenced: peripheral blood. The origin of this receptor is a human donor with active COVID-19. The donor label of this sample is uncertain. This sequence joins TRBV4-2 and TRBJ2-1; TRBD2 aligns across 9 bases. CDR3 in DNA: TGTGCCAGCAGCCAAGATCCCAGCGGGGGGTACAATGAGCAGTTCTTC. Amino acids: CASSQDPSGGYNEQFF.